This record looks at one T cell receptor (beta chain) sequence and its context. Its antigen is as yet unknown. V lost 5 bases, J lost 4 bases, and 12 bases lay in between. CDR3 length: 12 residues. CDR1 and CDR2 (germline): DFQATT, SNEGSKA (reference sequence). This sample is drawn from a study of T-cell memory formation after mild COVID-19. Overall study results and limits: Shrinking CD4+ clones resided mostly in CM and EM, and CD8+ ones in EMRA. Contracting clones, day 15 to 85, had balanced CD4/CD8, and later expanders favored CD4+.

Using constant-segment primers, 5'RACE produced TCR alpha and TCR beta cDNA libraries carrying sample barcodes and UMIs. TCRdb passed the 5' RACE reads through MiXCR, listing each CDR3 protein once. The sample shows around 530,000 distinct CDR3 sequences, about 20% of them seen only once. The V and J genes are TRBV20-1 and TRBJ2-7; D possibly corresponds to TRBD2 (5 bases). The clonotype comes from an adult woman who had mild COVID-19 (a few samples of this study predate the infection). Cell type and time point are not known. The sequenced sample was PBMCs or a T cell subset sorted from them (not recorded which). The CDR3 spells CSAPARGYEQYF. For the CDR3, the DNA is TGCAGTGCTCCCGCACGAGGGTACGAGCAGTACTTC.